This T cell receptor beta chain is from a study of cytomegalovirus exposure and HLA in healthy donors. The wider study: Earlier results showed 120 million or so unique TCR beta sequences derived from approximately 170 million T cells.

The PCR was carried out with 60 Vbeta primers and 13 Jbeta primers. TCRdb keeps only in-frame clones here, not all; method: immunoSEQ multiplex PCR. Among about 200,000 clones listed, about four fifths were seen once. Points on this clone: What it binds is not known.

Study-level points and caveats: Upon later analysis, TCR association rates were observed to vary by HLA locus, being highest for DRB1 and lowest for HLA-C. Later, an analysis found that common viral pathogens appeared to be linked with several of the most significant clusters.

The sequenced sample consisted of PBMCs. The origin of this receptor is a middle-aged woman in good health and CMV-seronegative.

In DNA form, the CDR3 reads TGTGCCAGCAGTTCCTCCGACAGGCAGAATGGCTACACCTTC. Protein product: CASSSSDRQNGYTF. The chain is built from TRBV6-5 and TRBJ1-2, with D tentatively TRBD1 (6 bases). The CDR3 has 14 amino acids. The germline CDR1 and CDR2 sequences are MNHEY and SVGAGI. V shed 4 bases and J shed 6 bases, with 15 bases lying between them.